A selection of T cell receptor beta chains follows, all from one sample in a study of T cell repertoires in cytomegalovirus infection. TCRdb fed the reads into MiXCR, producing one record per CDR3 protein. The sample lists 110,000 to 150,000 distinct CDR3 sequences; more than 25% were seen once. These receptors have no known antigen. The sequenced sample was CD8+ T cells from cultured PBMCs, obtained from culture after CMV antigen stimulation. The source of these receptors is a human donor in good health (CMV status not recorded). Some clones in this sample may be carry-over from other donors' samples. Both conserved end residues are part of each CDR3. D genes are given only for firm matches. Clone sizes are given selectively: once, few, many, or a class where the clone is expanded.

D gene: .
clone size: many
V gene: TRBV7-2
J gene: TRBJ1-3
CDR3 DNA: TGTGCCAGCAGCTTAGGACGACAGCCCATCTCTGGAAACACCATATATTTT
CDR3 protein: CASSLGRQPISGNTIYF

D gene: TRBD2
clone size: .
V gene: TRBV7-2
J gene: TRBJ2-5
CDR3 DNA: TGTGCCAGCAGCACCCTCGTTGGCGGGGGGGCCCCCCGGGCCCAGTACTTC
CDR3 protein: CASSTLVGGGAPRAQYF

D gene: TRBD1
clone size: .
V gene: TRBV28
J gene: TRBJ2-7
CDR3 DNA: TGTGCCAGCAGTCGGACAGGGGAAATGGGGGAGCAGTACTTC
CDR3 protein: CASSRTGEMGEQYF

D gene: .
clone size: once
V gene: TRBV6-6
J gene: TRBJ2-2
CDR3 DNA: TGTGCCAGCAGTCCTATTAACACCGGGGAGCTGTTTTTT
CDR3 protein: CASSPINTGELFF

D gene: TRBD2
clone size: .
V gene: TRBV20-1
J gene: TRBJ2-3
CDR3 DNA: TGCAGTGCTAGCTCGGGGGGGCCGACAGATACGCAGTATTTT
CDR3 protein: CSASSGGPTDTQYF

D gene: TRBD2
clone size: few
V gene: TRBV7-3
J gene: TRBJ2-3
CDR3 DNA: TGTGCCAGCAGCCCCGGGGTAGCGGGGGAACGACCCCACGAAGATACGCAGTATTTT
CDR3 protein: CASSPGVAGERPHEDTQYF

D gene: .
clone size: many
V gene: TRBV7-9
J gene: TRBJ2-5
CDR3 DNA: TGTGCCAGCAGCTTAGAGGTCTCTCCTCAAGAGACCCAGTACTTC
CDR3 protein: CASSLEVSPQETQYF

D gene: .
clone size: once
V gene: TRBV7-9
J gene: TRBJ2-7
CDR3 DNA: TGTGCCAGCAGCAGCTCCCCCGAGGACGGGGCCGAAACTAACTCCTACGAGCAGTACTTC
CDR3 protein: CASSSSPEDGAETNSYEQYF

D gene: .
clone size: .
V gene: TRBV6-1
J gene: TRBJ2-7
CDR3 DNA: TGTGCCAGCAGTGAACGGGGCAGCTACGAGCAGTACTTC
CDR3 protein: CASSERGSYEQYF

D gene: .
clone size: .
V gene: TRBV7-2
J gene: TRBJ2-5
CDR3 DNA: TGTGCCAGCAGCGCCCCTTGGCGGGGAATTCAAGAGACCCAGTACTTC
CDR3 protein: CASSAPWRGIQETQYF

D gene: TRBD2
clone size: .
V gene: TRBV6-5
J gene: TRBJ2-5
CDR3 DNA: TGTGCCAGCAGTCGTAGACTAGCGGGGGAAGAGACCCAGTACTTC
CDR3 protein: CASSRRLAGEETQYF

D gene: TRBD1
clone size: .
V gene: TRBV7-2
J gene: TRBJ2-7
CDR3 DNA: TGTGCCAGCAGCTTAGGGACAGGGGGAGCCTACGAGCAGTACTTC
CDR3 protein: CASSLGTGGAYEQYF

D gene: .
clone size: few
V gene: TRBV2
J gene: TRBJ2-7
CDR3 DNA: TGTGCCAGCAGTGTAGGGGTGACTGCCTCCTACGAGCAGTACTTC
CDR3 protein: CASSVGVTASYEQYF

D gene: .
clone size: few
V gene: TRBV5-5
J gene: TRBJ2-7
CDR3 DNA: TGTGCCAGCAGCTGGGAGTGGGGCTACGAGCAGTACTTC
CDR3 protein: CASSWEWGYEQYF

D gene: TRBD1
clone size: .
V gene: TRBV12-5
J gene: TRBJ1-1
CDR3 DNA: TGTGCTAGTGGTTTGCAGGGACAGGGGGCAGCTGAAGCTTTCTTT
CDR3 protein: CASGLQGQGAAEAFF

D gene: .
clone size: few
V gene: TRBV7-3
J gene: TRBJ2-3
CDR3 DNA: TGTGCCAGCAGCTTGGACGCCGGAGTTGCAACAGATACGCAGTATTTT
CDR3 protein: CASSLDAGVATDTQYF

D gene: TRBD2
clone size: .
V gene: TRBV28
J gene: TRBJ2-3
CDR3 DNA: TGTGCCAGCAGTACACTAGCGGGGGGGATCACAGATACGCAGTATTTT
CDR3 protein: CASSTLAGGITDTQYF

D gene: .
clone size: few
V gene: TRBV7-9
J gene: TRBJ2-7
CDR3 DNA: TGTGCCAGCAGCTCCGGGAGCCCCGAGCAGTACTTC
CDR3 protein: CASSSGSPEQYF

D gene: .
clone size: few
V gene: TRBV14
J gene: TRBJ2-7
CDR3 DNA: TGTGCCAGCAGCCCTGAGAACTACGAGCAGTACTTC
CDR3 protein: CASSPENYEQYF

D gene: .
clone size: .
V gene: TRBV7-9
J gene: TRBJ2-1
CDR3 DNA: TGTGCCAGCAGCTCCCGCTGGGGGGACAATGAGCAGTTCTTC
CDR3 protein: CASSSRWGDNEQFF

D gene: .
clone size: few
V gene: TRBV7-3
J gene: TRBJ1-1
CDR3 DNA: TGTGCCAGCAGCTTAGGGCGGGGGGGTTGGACTGAAGCTTTCTTT
CDR3 protein: CASSLGRGGWTEAFF

D gene: TRBD1
clone size: many
V gene: TRBV28
J gene: TRBJ1-2
CDR3 DNA: TGTGCCAGCAGTCCAGGGACAGGGGCTAACTATGGCTACACCTTC
CDR3 protein: CASSPGTGANYGYTF

D gene: .
clone size: .
V gene: TRBV12-3/TRBV12-4
J gene: TRBJ2-3
CDR3 DNA: TGTGCCAGCAGTTTTGGGGAGGCTAGCACAGATACGCAGTATTTT
CDR3 protein: CASSFGEASTDTQYF

D gene: .
clone size: few
V gene: TRBV6-5
J gene: TRBJ2-7
CDR3 DNA: TGTGCCAGCAGTTACTCGACACAGGGCTACGAGCAGTACTTC
CDR3 protein: CASSYSTQGYEQYF

D gene: TRBD1
clone size: few
V gene: TRBV7-9
J gene: TRBJ2-7
CDR3 DNA: TGTGCCAGCAGCACGGGACAGGGTGGCGAGCAGTACTTC
CDR3 protein: CASSTGQGGEQYF

D gene: .
clone size: .
V gene: TRBV19
J gene: TRBJ2-7
CDR3 DNA: TGTGCCAGTAGTATATCCAGGGGTTTCGACGAGCAGTACTTC
CDR3 protein: CASSISRGFDEQYF

D gene: .
clone size: .
V gene: TRBV15
J gene: TRBJ2-6
CDR3 DNA: TGTGCCACCAGCAGAGATCGGAGCATCTCTGGGGCCAACGTCCTGACTTTC
CDR3 protein: CATSRDRSISGANVLTF

D gene: .
clone size: many
V gene: TRBV7-8
J gene: TRBJ2-7
CDR3 DNA: TGTGCCAGCAGCTCACCCCAGGGATTCTACGAGCAGTACTTC
CDR3 protein: CASSSPQGFYEQYF